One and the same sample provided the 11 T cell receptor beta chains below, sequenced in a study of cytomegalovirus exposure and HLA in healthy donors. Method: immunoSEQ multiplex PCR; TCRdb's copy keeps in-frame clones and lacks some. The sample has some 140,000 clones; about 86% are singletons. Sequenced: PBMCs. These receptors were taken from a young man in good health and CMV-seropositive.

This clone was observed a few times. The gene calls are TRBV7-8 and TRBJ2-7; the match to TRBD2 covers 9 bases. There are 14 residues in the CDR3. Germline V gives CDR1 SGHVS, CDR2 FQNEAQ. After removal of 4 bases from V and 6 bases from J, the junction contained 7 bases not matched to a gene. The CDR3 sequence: CASSSSGIISEQYF. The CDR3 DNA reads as TGTGCCAGCAGCTCTAGCGGGATTATTAGCGAGCAGTACTTC.

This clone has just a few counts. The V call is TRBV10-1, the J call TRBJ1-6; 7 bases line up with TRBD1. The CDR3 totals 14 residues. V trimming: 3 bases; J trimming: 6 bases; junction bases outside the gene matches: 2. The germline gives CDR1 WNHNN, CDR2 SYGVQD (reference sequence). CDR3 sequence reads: CASSDGTANSPLHF. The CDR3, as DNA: TGCGCCAGCAGTGACGGGACAGCTAATTCACCCCTCCACTTT.

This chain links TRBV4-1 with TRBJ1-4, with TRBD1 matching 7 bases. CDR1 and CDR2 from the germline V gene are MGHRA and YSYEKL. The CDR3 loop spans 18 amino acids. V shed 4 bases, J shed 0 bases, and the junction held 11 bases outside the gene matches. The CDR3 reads CASSRLPGQLATNEKLFF. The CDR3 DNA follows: TGCGCCAGCAGCCGCCTGCCGGGACAGCTCGCAACTAATGAAAAACTGTTTTTT.

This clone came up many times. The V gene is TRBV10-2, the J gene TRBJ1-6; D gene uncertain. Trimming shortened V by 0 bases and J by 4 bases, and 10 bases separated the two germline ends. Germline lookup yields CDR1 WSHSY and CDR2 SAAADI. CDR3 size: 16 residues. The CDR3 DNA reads TGCGCCAGCAGTGAGTCACAGCCGTTATATAATTCACCCCTCCACTTT. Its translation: CASSESQPLYNSPLHF.

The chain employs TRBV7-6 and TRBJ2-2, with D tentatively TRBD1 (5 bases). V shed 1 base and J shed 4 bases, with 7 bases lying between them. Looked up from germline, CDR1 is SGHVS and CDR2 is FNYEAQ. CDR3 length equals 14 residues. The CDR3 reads CASSLGRVTGELFF. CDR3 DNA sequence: TGTGCCAGCAGCTTAGGCAGGGTCACCGGGGAGCTGTTTTTT.

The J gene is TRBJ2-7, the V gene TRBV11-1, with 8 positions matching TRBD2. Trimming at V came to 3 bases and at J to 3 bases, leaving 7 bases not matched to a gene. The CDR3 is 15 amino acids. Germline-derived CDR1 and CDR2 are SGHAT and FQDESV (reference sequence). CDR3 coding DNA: TGTGCCAGCAGCTTCAAAGGCCTAGCGGGCTACGAGCAGTACTTC. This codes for CASSFKGLAGYEQYF.

The CDR3 DNA is TGTGCCAGCAGTTCCGTCCCGGGACTAGGGGAGACCCAGTACTTC. It is translated as CASSSVPGLGETQYF. The chain uses TRBV27 and TRBJ2-5; 8 bases fit TRBD2. The J segment lost 5 bases and the V segment lost 4 bases, leaving 9 bases of the junction unmatched. This CDR3 is built from 15 residues. Per germline, CDR1 MNHEY and CDR2 SMNVEV (reference sequence).

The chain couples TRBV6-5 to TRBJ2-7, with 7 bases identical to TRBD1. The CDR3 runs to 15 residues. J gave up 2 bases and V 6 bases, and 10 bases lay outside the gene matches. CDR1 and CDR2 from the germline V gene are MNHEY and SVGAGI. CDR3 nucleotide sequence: TGTGCCAGCAGAGGCGGACAGGTAGGACCCTACGAGCAGTACTTC. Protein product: CASRGGQVGPYEQYF.

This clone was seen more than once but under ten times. This CDR3 reads CAWSTSEGKLFF. Here the CDR3 DNA reads TGTGCCTGGAGTACCTCCGAGGGAAAACTGTTTTTT. The rearrangement links TRBV30 to TRBJ1-4; D gene uncertain. Deletions cut 2 bases from V and 10 bases from J, with 11 bases between. The CDR3 spans 12 residues. CDR1 is GTSNPN and CDR2 is SVGIG in the germline V gene (reference sequence).

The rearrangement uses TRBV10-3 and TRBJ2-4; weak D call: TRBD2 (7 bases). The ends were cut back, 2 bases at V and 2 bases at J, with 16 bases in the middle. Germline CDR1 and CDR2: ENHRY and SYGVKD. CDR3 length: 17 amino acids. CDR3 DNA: TGTGCCATCAGTGAGGGGGGGGGCCCCTATACCAAAAACATTCAGTACTTC. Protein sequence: CAISEGGGPYTKNIQYF.

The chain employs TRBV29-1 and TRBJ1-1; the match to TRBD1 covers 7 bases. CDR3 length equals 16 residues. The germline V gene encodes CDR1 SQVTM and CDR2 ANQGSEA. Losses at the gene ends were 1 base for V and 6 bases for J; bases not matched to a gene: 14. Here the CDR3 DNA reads TGCAGCGTTGAAGCCAACTACAGGGGCGTATGGTCTGAAGCTTTCTTT. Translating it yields CSVEANYRGVWSEAFF. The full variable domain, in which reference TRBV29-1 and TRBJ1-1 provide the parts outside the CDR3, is SAVISQKPSRDICQRGTSLTIQCQVDSQVTMMFWYRQQPGQSLTLIATANQGSEATYESGFVIDKFPISRPNLTFSTLTVSNMSPEDSSIYLCSVEANYRGVWSEAFFGQGTRLTVV.